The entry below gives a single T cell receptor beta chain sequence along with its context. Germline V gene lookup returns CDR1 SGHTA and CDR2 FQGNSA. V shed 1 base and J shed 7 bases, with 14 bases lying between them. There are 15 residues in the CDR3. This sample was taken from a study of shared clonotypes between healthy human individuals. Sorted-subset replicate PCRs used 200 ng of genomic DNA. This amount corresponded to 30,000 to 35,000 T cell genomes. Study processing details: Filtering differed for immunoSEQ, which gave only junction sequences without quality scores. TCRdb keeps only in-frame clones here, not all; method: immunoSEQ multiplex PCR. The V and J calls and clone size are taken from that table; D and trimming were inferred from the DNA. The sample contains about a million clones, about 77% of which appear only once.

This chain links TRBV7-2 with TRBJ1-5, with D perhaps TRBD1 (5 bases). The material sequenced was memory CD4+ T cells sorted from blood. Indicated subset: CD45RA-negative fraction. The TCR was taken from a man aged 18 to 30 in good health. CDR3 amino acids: CASSLGLREDQPQHF. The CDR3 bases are TGTGCCAGCAGCTTAGGGCTCAGGGAGGACCAGCCCCAGCATTTT.